This TCR beta chain was sequenced for a study of PD-1 blockade in classical Hodgkin lymphoma. Study conclusions and caveats: Reported baseline diversity: healthy donors highest, relapsed/refractory patients lowest. Unlike CD8+ TCR diversity, which did not rise significantly by C4D1, CD4+ TCR diversity did. Nivolumab initiation under 1 year post-ASCT meant exclusion.

The protocol was immunoSEQ multiplex PCR, while the TCRdb copy is restricted to in-frame clones and leaves out a portion. In the table there are some 110,000 clones, approximately 90% of which are singletons. The CDR3 totals 13 residues. Germline CDR1 and CDR2: MDHEN and SYDVKM. Time point reported: cycle 4 day 1 (C4D1), after 6 weeks of nivolumab. Brentuximab vedotin exposure varied among the patients, all of whom had relapsed after autologous stem cell transplantation. The patients, who had relapsed/refractory classical Hodgkin lymphoma, achieved best responses of complete response, partial response or progressive disease. A word on this clone: Antigen: not known.

This rearrangement joins TRBV28 to TRBJ2-7; weak D call: TRBD1 (6 bases). The sequence came from a human donor with classical Hodgkin lymphoma. The sequencing here drew on peripheral blood mononuclear cells (PBMCs), taken before the fourth cycle of nivolumab. In nucleotides, the CDR3 is TGTGCTGTGACCCGGGACAACCACTACGAGCAGTACTTC. Protein product: CAVTRDNHYEQYF.